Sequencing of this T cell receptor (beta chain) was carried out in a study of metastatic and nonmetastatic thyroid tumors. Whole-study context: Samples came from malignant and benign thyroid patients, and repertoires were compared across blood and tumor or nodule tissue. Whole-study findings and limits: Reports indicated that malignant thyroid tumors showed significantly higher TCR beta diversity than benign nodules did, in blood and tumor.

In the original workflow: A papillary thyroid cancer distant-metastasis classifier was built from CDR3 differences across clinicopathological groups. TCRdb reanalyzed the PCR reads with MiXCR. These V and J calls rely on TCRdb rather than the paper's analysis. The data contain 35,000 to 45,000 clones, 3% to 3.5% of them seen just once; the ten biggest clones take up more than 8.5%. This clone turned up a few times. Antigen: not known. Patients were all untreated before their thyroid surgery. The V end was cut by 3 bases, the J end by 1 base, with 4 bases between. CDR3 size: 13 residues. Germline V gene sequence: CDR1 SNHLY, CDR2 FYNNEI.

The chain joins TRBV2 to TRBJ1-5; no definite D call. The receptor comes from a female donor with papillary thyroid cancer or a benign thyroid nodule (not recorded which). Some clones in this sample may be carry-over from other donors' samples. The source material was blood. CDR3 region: CASSDNSNQPQHF. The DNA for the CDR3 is TGTGCCAGCAGTGACAACAGCAATCAGCCCCAGCATTTT.